This T cell receptor beta chain was identified during a study of T cells in localized non-small cell lung cancer. In regard to this clone: What it recognizes is unknown.

General study points: Adjacent uninvolved lung tissue had the highest T cell clonality, exceeding tumor.

Germline values: CDR1 KGHSH, CDR2 LQKENI. V lost 0 bases and J lost 8; bases outside the gene matches: 9. The CDR3 is made up of 16 amino acids. Here immunoSEQ multiplex PCR was the method, and the copy in TCRdb shows in-frame clones only, minus some. The sample includes 28,000 or so clones, approximately 90% of them seen just once. The chain couples TRBV18 to TRBJ2-1; 8 nucleotides align to TRBD2. Sequenced here: peripheral blood, sampled before any cancer treatment. This sequence originates from a female donor over 55 with stage II squamous cell lung carcinoma. DNA for the CDR3: TGTGCCAGCTCACCACCTGGCGGGGGGCCCTTGCATGAGCAGTTCTTC. Its translation is CASSPPGGGPLHEQFF.